Reported below is one T cell receptor (beta chain). This specimen comes from a study of T cells after yellow fever vaccination. Germline V lookup: CDR1 SEHNR, CDR2 FQNEAQ (reference sequence). The V end lost 5 bases, the J end lost 7 bases, and 14 bases lay between the germline ends. The CDR3 runs 14 residues. TCRdb used MiXCR to reprocess the 5' RACE reads, holding one entry per CDR3 protein. Counted here are hundreds of thousands of distinct CDR3 sequences, 18% occurring once; the ten biggest clones make up 18%. The TCR was taken from a man aged 18 to 29 who received the YFV17D yellow fever vaccine. The material was PBMCs, obtained before the yellow fever booster vaccination. The chain links TRBV7-9 to TRBJ2-2; TRBD1 might be the D (5 bases). In nucleotides, the CDR3 is TGTGCCAGCAGCCTCCAGGGCAGCCGCGGGGAGCTGTTTTTT. The encoded protein is CASSLQGSRGELFF.